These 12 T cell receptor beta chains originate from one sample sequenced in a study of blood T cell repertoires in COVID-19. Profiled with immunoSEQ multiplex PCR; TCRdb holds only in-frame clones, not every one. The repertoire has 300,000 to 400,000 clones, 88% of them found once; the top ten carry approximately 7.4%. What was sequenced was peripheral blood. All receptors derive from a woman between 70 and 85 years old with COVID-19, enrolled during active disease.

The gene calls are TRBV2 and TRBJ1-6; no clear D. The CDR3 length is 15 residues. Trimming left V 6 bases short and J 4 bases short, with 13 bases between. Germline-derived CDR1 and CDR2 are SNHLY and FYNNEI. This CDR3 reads CASSATTSYNSPLHF. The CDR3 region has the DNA TGTGCCAGCAGCGCAACGACAAGTTATAATTCACCCCTCCACTTT.

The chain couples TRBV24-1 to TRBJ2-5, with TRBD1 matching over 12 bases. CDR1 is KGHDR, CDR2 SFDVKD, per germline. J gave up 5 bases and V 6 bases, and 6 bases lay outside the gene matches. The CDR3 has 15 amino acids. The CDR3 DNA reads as TGTGCCACCAGTCGCGGGACAGGGGGCTGGGAGACCCAGTACTTC. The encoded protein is CATSRGTGGWETQYF.

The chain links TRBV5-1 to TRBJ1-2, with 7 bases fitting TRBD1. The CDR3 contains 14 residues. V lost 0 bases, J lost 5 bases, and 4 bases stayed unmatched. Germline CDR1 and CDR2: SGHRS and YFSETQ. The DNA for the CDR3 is TGCGCCAGCAGCTTGGAAGGGACAGCATATGGCTACACCTTC. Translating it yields CASSLEGTAYGYTF. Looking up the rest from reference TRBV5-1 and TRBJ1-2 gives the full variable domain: KAGVTQTPRYLIKTRGQQVTLSCSPISGHRSVSWYQQTPGQGLQFLFEYFSETQRNKGNFPGRFSGRQFSNSRSEMNVSTLELGDSALYLCASSLEGTAYGYTFGSGTRLTVV.

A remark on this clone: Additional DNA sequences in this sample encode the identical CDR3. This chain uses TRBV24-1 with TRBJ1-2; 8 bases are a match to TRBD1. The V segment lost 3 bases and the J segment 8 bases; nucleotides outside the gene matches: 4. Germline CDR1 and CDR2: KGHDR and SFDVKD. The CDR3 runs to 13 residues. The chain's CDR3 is CATSDLTGEGYTF. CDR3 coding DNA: TGTGCCACCAGTGATCTGACAGGGGAAGGCTACACCTTC.

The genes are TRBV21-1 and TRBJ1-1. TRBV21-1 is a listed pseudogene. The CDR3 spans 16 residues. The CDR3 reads CASTQRCVGANTEAFF. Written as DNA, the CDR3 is TGTGCCAGCACCCAAAGATGCGTCGGAGCGAACACTGAAGCTTTCTTT.

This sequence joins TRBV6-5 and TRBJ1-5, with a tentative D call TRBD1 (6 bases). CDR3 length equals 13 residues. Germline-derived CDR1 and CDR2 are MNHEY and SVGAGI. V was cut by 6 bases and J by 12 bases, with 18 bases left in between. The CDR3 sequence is CASSRQQGVFQHF. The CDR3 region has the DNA TGTGCCAGCAGCCGACAACAGGGTGTTTTCCAGCATTTT.

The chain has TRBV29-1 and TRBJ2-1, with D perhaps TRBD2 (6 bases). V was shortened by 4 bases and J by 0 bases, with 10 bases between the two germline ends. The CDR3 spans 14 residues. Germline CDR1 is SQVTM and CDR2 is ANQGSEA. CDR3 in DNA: TGCAGCGTTGTGCGGGGCAACTCCTACAATGAGCAGTTCTTC. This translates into CSVVRGNSYNEQFF.

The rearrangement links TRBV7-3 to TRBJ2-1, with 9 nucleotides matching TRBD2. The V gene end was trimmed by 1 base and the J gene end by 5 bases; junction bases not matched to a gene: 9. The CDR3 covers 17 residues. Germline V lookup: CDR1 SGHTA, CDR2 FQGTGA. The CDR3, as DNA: TGTGCCAGCAGCTTAATGCCCGGAGTAGCGGGGGACAATGAGCAGTTCTTC. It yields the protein CASSLMPGVAGDNEQFF.

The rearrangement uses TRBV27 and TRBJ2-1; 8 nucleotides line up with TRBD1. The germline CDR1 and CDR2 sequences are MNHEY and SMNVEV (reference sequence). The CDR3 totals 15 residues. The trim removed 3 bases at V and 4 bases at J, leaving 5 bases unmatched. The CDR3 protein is CASSLFGQGYNEQFF. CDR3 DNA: TGTGCCAGCAGTTTGTTCGGACAGGGTTACAATGAGCAGTTCTTC.

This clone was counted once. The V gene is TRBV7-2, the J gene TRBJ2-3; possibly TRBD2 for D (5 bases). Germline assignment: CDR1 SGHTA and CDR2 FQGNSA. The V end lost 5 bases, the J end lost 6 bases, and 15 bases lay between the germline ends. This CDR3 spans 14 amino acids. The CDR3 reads CASSTALVSDTQYF. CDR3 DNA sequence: TGTGCCAGCAGCACAGCACTAGTTTCGGATACGCAGTATTTT.

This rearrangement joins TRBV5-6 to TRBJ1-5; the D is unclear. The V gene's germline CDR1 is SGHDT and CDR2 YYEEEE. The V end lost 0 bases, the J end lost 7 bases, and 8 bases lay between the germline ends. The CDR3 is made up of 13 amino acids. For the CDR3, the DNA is TGTGCCAGCAGCTTGGAGGGAGGCCAGCCCCAGCATTTT. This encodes CASSLEGGQPQHF.

The CDR3 coding sequence is TGCGCCAGCAGAGGCGGGGGCCTGTTAGGAACTGAGCAGTTCTTC. Translation gives CASRGGGLLGTEQFF. The chain employs TRBV5-1 and TRBJ2-1; perhaps TRBD2 as D (7 bases). The CDR3 is made up of 15 amino acids. The germline CDR1 and CDR2 sequences are SGHRS and YFSETQ. Trimming removed 5 bases at V and 9 bases at J, with 21 bases between.